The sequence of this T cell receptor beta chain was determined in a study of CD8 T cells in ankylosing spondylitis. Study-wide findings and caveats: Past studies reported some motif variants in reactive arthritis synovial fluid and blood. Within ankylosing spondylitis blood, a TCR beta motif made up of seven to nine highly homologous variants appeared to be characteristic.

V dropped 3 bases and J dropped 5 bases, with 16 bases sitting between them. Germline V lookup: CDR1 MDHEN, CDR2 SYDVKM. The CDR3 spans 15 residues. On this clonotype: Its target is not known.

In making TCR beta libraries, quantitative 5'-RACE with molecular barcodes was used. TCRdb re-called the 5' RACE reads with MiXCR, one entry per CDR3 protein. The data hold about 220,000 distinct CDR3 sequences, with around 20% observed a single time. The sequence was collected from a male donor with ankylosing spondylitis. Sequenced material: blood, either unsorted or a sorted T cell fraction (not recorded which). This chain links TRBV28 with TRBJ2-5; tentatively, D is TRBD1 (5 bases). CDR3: CASSFGAGQTETQYF. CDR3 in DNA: TGTGCCAGCAGTTTTGGGGCAGGCCAAACGGAGACCCAGTACTTC. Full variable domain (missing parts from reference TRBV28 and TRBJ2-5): DVKVTQSSRYLVKRTGEKVFLECVQDMDHENMFWYRQDPGLGLRLIYFSYDVKMKEKGDIPEGYSVSREKKERFSLILESASTNQTSMYLCASSFGAGQTETQYFGPGTRLLVL.